This T cell receptor beta chain originates from a study of neurological immune-mediated disorders. The study, taken as a whole, reports: Multiple sclerosis patients had less TCR clonal expansion than even healthy controls, unlike HTLV-1-associated myelopathy.

TCRdb used MiXCR to reprocess the 5' RACE reads, holding one entry per CDR3 protein. The repertoire holds more than 55,000 distinct CDR3 sequences, roughly 10% seen once, with roughly an eighth in the top ten. This clonotype was detected many times. What it binds is unknown. Described time point: longitudinal time-point 2. Healthy control participants comprised blood bank volunteers in Maryland, USA. 2 million PBMCs stored at -80 C were the source of the unsorted libraries. The sequenced sample was PBMCs. This TCR came from a man in his thirties or forties in good health.

CDR3 nucleotide sequence: TGTGCCATCAGTGAGTCTACTAGCGGGAGTGATACGCAGTATTTT. Translating it yields CAISESTSGSDTQYF. This chain uses TRBV10-3 with TRBJ2-3; 11 bases fit TRBD2. J was trimmed by 6 bases and V by 0 bases; bases with no gene match: 2. The CDR3 contains 15 residues. Germline loops: CDR1 ENHRY, CDR2 SYGVKD.